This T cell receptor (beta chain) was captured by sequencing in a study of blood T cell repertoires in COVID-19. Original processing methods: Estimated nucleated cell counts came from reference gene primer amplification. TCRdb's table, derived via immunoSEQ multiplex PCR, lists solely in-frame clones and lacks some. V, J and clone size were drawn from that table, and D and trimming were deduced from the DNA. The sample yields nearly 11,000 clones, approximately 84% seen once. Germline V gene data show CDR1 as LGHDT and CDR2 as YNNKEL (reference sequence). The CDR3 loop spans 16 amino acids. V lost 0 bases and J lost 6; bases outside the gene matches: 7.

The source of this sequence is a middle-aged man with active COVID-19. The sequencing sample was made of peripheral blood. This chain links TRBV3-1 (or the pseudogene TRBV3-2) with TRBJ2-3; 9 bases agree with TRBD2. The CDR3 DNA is TGTGCCAGCAGCCAAGAGCGGCTAGCGGGATTCGATACGCAGTATTTT. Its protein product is CASSQERLAGFDTQYF.